The rows below give T cell receptor beta chains drawn from one sample of a study of T cell changes during pregnancy in multiple sclerosis. Method: immunoSEQ multiplex PCR; TCRdb's copy keeps in-frame clones and lacks some. The data show about 100,000 clones, 92% seen once. Material: peripheral blood, obtained in the third trimester of pregnancy. The receptors derive from a female donor in good health, enrolled as a control in a pregnancy study. Each CDR3 is given with its conserved first and last residue. The D gene is left open where the match is weak. Only some rows state a clone size, as once, few, many or a class for expanded clones.

abundance,j_gene,d_gene,v_gene,CDR3nt,CDR3aa
NA,TRBJ1-3,NA,TRBV5-1,TGCGCCAGCAGCCCTGGGAGGGATGGAAACACCATATATTTT,CASSPGRDGNTIYF
once,TRBJ2-2,NA,TRBV5-1,TGCGCCAGCGAAGTTCTTTCGGGGTCCGGGGAGCTGTTTTTT,CASEVLSGSGELFF
NA,TRBJ2-7,TRBD1,TRBV7-9,TGTGCCAGCAGACCCACAGGGGAGACGTACGAGCAGTACTTC,CASRPTGETYEQYF
NA,TRBJ2-7,TRBD1,TRBV5-8,TGTGCCAGCAGCTCTCCGGGACAGGGGCCTACCTACGAGCAGTACTTC,CASSSPGQGPTYEQYF
NA,TRBJ2-1,NA,TRBV6-5,TGTGCCAGCAGTTACTCGTCGGGGGGCGGCTATGAGCAGTTCTTC,CASSYSSGGGYEQFF
NA,TRBJ1-5,TRBD1,TRBV2,TGTGCCAGCACGGACAGGGGGTTTTTTGGTCAGCCCCAGCATTTT,CASTDRGFFGQPQHF
NA,TRBJ2-5,TRBD1,TRBV7-6,TGTGCCAGCAGCTCGGGACAGGGGAGGGGCCAAGAGACCCAGTACTTC,CASSSGQGRGQETQYF
few,TRBJ1-1,NA,TRBV6-5,TGTGCCAGCAGTCAACGGACAGTTTTTACGGAAGCTTTCTTT,CASSQRTVFTEAFF
NA,TRBJ1-2,NA,TRBV7-2,TGTGCCAGCAGCTTACAGGGTTTGGGCGGCTACACCTTC,CASSLQGLGGYTF
NA,TRBJ2-2,NA,TRBV6-1,TGTGCCAGCAGTGATGTGTCATACACCGGGGAGCTGTTTTTT,CASSDVSYTGELFF
NA,TRBJ1-3,NA,TRBV5-5,TGTGCCAGCAGCTTGTCGGGGAATCCTGGAAACACCATATATTTT,CASSLSGNPGNTIYF
NA,TRBJ2-3,NA,TRBV6-1,TGTGCCAACCATGACCCGGCGGGAGATACGCAGTATTTT,CANHDPAGDTQYF
NA,TRBJ2-3,NA,TRBV11-3,TGTGCCAGCAGCTTCGGCCAGGGGAGCACAGATACGCAGTATTTT,CASSFGQGSTDTQYF
NA,TRBJ2-7,NA,TRBV6-1,TGTGCCAGCAGTGAAGGTCCGGGGAGCTCCTACGAGCAGTACTTC,CASSEGPGSSYEQYF
NA,TRBJ2-3,NA,TRBV4-3,TGCGCCAGCAGCCAAGATCCGGCGGGGCCTAGCACAGATACGCAGTATTTT,CASSQDPAGPSTDTQYF
NA,TRBJ1-5,NA,TRBV15,TGTGCCACCAGCAGCGAAGAACGGAGTCCGCCCCAGCATTTT,CATSSEERSPPQHF
NA,TRBJ1-1,NA,TRBV4-3,TGCGCCAGCAGCCAAGATTTTAATAGGGGGGGTAACACTGAAGCTTTCTTT,CASSQDFNRGGNTEAFF
once,TRBJ1-5,TRBD1,TRBV30,TGTGCCTGGAGTGTCGGATGGGACAGACCGAATCAGCCCCAGCATTTT,CAWSVGWDRPNQPQHF
NA,TRBJ1-5,NA,TRBV11-2,TGTGCCAGCAGCTTAGGGACCCGGGACAAAGATCAGCCCCAGCATTTT,CASSLGTRDKDQPQHF
NA,TRBJ2-4,NA,TRBV2,TGTGCCAGCAGTGGTTCCGGTAAAGCCAAAAACATTCAGTACTTC,CASSGSGKAKNIQYF
NA,TRBJ2-3,NA,TRBV27,TGTGCCAGCAGTGTACAGTCTGATATCACAGATACGCAGTATTTT,CASSVQSDITDTQYF
NA,TRBJ1-5,TRBD1,TRBV19,TGTGCCAGTAGTCCAGTCCGGGGACAGGGCCTAAATCAGCCCCAGCATTTT,CASSPVRGQGLNQPQHF
NA,TRBJ2-1,TRBD2,TRBV5-4,TGTGCCAGCAGCTCCGGACTAGCGGGGGGGAGCTCCTACAATGAGCAGTTCTTC,CASSSGLAGGSSYNEQFF
NA,TRBJ2-1,TRBD2,TRBV5-5,TGTGCCAGCAGCACCGGGACTAGCGGCTACAATGAGCAGTTCTTC,CASSTGTSGYNEQFF
NA,TRBJ2-2,NA,TRBV5-1,TGCGCCAGCATTGAACAGGACACCGGGGAGCTGTTTTTT,CASIEQDTGELFF
NA,TRBJ2-3,TRBD2,TRBV30,TGTGCCCGAGGGACTAGCGGGGGGGACGCCACAGATACGCAGTATTTT,CARGTSGGDATDTQYF
NA,TRBJ1-3,TRBD1,TRBV7-9,TGTGCCAGCAGCTCCGGGACAGATCCCCGCGACACCATATATTTT,CASSSGTDPRDTIYF
NA,TRBJ2-7,TRBD1,TRBV23-1,TGCGCCGGATGGATCCGGGACAGGTCAGGTATTGGGTACGAGCAGTACTTC,CAGWIRDRSGIGYEQYF
NA,TRBJ2-5,NA,TRBV10-3,TGTGCCATCAGTGAAAGTGGGCAGGGGTTACGAGAGACCCAGTACTTC,CAISESGQGLRETQYF
NA,TRBJ1-5,TRBD1,TRBV4-1,TGCGCCAGCAGTAGAGGGGGCGGCAATCAGCCCCAGCATTTT,CASSRGGGNQPQHF
NA,TRBJ1-1,NA,TRBV30,TGTGCCTGGACCGAAGCAGGGGTTAGAACTGAAGCTTTCTTT,CAWTEAGVRTEAFF
once,TRBJ1-2,TRBD1,TRBV7-8,TGTGCCAGCAGCCGGACAGGGGTTTATGGCTACACCTTC,CASSRTGVYGYTF
NA,TRBJ1-4,NA,TRBV19,TGTGCCAGTAGTATCCAAGCCAATAATGAAAAACTGTTTTTT,CASSIQANNEKLFF
NA,TRBJ1-1,NA,TRBV7-2,TGTGCCAGCAGCTTACTGCCCGGGGACACTGAAGCTTTCTTT,CASSLLPGDTEAFF
NA,TRBJ2-7,NA,TRBV21-1,TGTGCCAGCAGCAAAGAGGAGAGGTATCGGTACGAGCAGTACTTC,CASSKEERYRYEQYF
NA,TRBJ2-5,NA,TRBV5-1,TGCGCCAGCAGCTTGAAGGGAGATGAAGAGACCCAGTACTTC,CASSLKGDEETQYF
NA,TRBJ2-7,NA,TRBV29-1,TGCAGCGTTGAAGTGAGGACAGATTCCTACGAGCAGTACTTC,CSVEVRTDSYEQYF
NA,TRBJ1-1,NA,TRBV5-5,TGTGCCAGCAGCCCCGTTGAGGGCAAAACTGAAGCTTTCTTT,CASSPVEGKTEAFF
NA,TRBJ2-1,NA,TRBV7-7,TGTGCTAGCAGCTTAGAATGGGGACTGATGGGCAATGAGCAGTTCTTC,CASSLEWGLMGNEQFF
NA,TRBJ1-2,NA,TRBV6-1,TGTGCCAGCAGTGAAGGAACTCATGGCTACACCTTC,CASSEGTHGYTF
NA,TRBJ2-7,NA,TRBV29-1,TGCAGCGCAGTAGCACAGGGTGGCGAGCAGTACTTC,CSAVAQGGEQYF
NA,TRBJ1-2,TRBD1,TRBV27,TGTGCCAGCAGTTGGGGGCAGGGGGCCGACTATGGCTACACCTTC,CASSWGQGADYGYTF
NA,TRBJ1-1,NA,TRBV7-2,TGTGCCAGCAGCTTAGGGGGCGGGGCTCACACTGAAGCTTTCTTT,CASSLGGGAHTEAFF
once,TRBJ2-7,TRBD2,TRBV7-2,TGTGCCAGCACTCCCCGGCGCGGGGGGGCCTACGAGCAGTACTTC,CASTPRRGGAYEQYF
NA,TRBJ2-3,TRBD2,TRBV7-2,TGTGCCAGCAGCCGTAGCGGGGAGTGGCCAGATACGCAGTATTTT,CASSRSGEWPDTQYF
NA,TRBJ2-3,TRBD1,TRBV5-1,TGCGCCAGCACCCTGGCCGTAGGGGGCGGGACAGATACGCAGTATTTT,CASTLAVGGGTDTQYF
NA,TRBJ1-2,NA,TRBV30,TGTGCCTGGGCTGACATTAGCTATGGCTACACCTTC,CAWADISYGYTF
NA,TRBJ2-5,NA,TRBV11-1,TGTGCCAGCAGCTCCGCCCCGGGAACGCGGGAGACCCAGTACTTC,CASSSAPGTRETQYF
NA,TRBJ1-2,NA,TRBV5-4,TGTGCCAGCAGCGTAGACAGGCCCTATGGCTACACCTTC,CASSVDRPYGYTF
NA,TRBJ2-1,NA,TRBV4-1,TGCGCCAGCAGCCAAGAAGAGAAGTCCTACAATGAGCAGTTCTTC,CASSQEEKSYNEQFF
NA,TRBJ2-3,NA,TRBV27,TGTGCCAGCAGCAGGGCCGGTGATCGTAGCACAGATACGCAGTATTTT,CASSRAGDRSTDTQYF
NA,TRBJ1-3,TRBD1,TRBV4-3,TGCGCCAGCAGCCCGAAGACAGGGGTGGTTGGAAACACCATATATTTT,CASSPKTGVVGNTIYF
NA,TRBJ2-7,TRBD1,TRBV11-2,TGTGCCAGCAGCCGCCCGGGACAGGGGGCTTACGAGCAGTACTTC,CASSRPGQGAYEQYF
NA,TRBJ2-1,TRBD1,TRBV11-2,TGTGCCAGCACTGGACAGGGTGAGAGTTGGAATGAGCAGTTCTTC,CASTGQGESWNEQFF
NA,TRBJ2-3,NA,TRBV18,TGTGCCAGCTCACCCTCCGGAGATACGCAGTATTTT,CASSPSGDTQYF
NA,TRBJ2-1,NA,TRBV5-8,TGTGCCAGCAGCATTGGACTTGGTAGATACAATGAGCAGTTCTTC,CASSIGLGRYNEQFF
NA,TRBJ2-7,TRBD1,TRBV25-1,TGTGCCAGCAGTGACAGGACAGGGGGTTCCTACGAGCAGTACTTC,CASSDRTGGSYEQYF
NA,TRBJ1-1,NA,TRBV30,TGTGCCTGGATCATTAACACTGAAGCTTTCTTT,CAWIINTEAFF
few,TRBJ1-1,NA,TRBV7-2,TGTGCCAGCAGCTTTGGGGGGATGAACACTGAAGCTTTCTTT,CASSFGGMNTEAFF
NA,TRBJ2-5,NA,TRBV27,TGTGCCAGCAGTTTAGTTTTTTCGGGGGAAGAGACCCAGTACTTC,CASSLVFSGEETQYF